The 8 T cell receptor beta chains in this list originate from one sample, sequenced in a study of cytomegalovirus exposure and HLA in healthy donors. Clones were sequenced by immunoSEQ multiplex PCR, and TCRdb holds only the in-frame ones, with some missing. The table lists hundreds of thousands of clones, approximately 90% of them singletons. Sequenced: PBMCs. Source of these receptors: a young man in good health and CMV-seronegative.

J is TRBJ2-7 and V is TRBV18; unclear D gene. V lost 3 bases, J lost 2 bases, and 8 bases lay in between. The CDR3 covers 13 residues. Per germline, CDR1 KGHSH and CDR2 LQKENI. CDR3 loop: CASSPVGAYEQYF. CDR3 DNA: TGTGCCAGCTCACCGGTAGGAGCCTACGAGCAGTACTTC.

The CDR3 DNA reads TGTGCCAGCAGCAGCGGGGAAGTCGGTGAGCAGTTCTTC. Translation gives CASSSGEVGEQFF. V and J are TRBV7-8 and TRBJ2-1; 7 bases agree with TRBD2. V dropped 5 bases and J dropped 9; count of bases not matched to a gene: 7. The CDR3 totals 13 residues. CDR1 SGHVS and CDR2 FQNEAQ come from the germline V gene.

The chain uses TRBV21-1 and TRBJ1-1. TRBV21-1 is annotated as a pseudogene. The CDR3 extends over 10 amino acids. The CDR3 sequence: CAINDTEAFF. For the CDR3, the DNA is TGTGCCATAAATGACACTGAAGCTTTCTTT.

The V and J genes are TRBV30 and TRBJ2-7; 12 bases line up with TRBD2. After removal of 4 bases from V and 7 bases from J, the junction contained 5 bases not matched to a gene. In germline, CDR1 is GTSNPN, CDR2 SVGIG (reference sequence). The CDR3 contains 13 residues. In DNA, the CDR3 is TGTGCCTGGACCGGACTAGCGGGACAGGAGCAGTACTTC. Protein sequence: CAWTGLAGQEQYF.

The J gene is TRBJ1-4, the V gene TRBV18; no firm D call. From germline, CDR1 is KGHSH and CDR2 LQKENI. This CDR3 comprises 11 residues. V was cut by 8 bases and J by 10 bases, with 11 bases left in between. The CDR3 loop is CASREDAKLFF. The CDR3 coding sequence is TGTGCCAGCCGCGAGGATGCAAAACTGTTTTTT.

This chain links TRBV11-2 with TRBJ2-3; a weak D match, TRBD2 (6 bases). Trimming shortened V by 0 bases and J by 0 bases, and 10 bases separated the two germline ends. Germline assignment: CDR1 SGHAT and CDR2 FQNNGV. There are 16 residues in the CDR3. CDR3 region: CASSLDVGTSTDTQYF. The CDR3, as DNA: TGTGCCAGCAGCTTAGATGTGGGGACTAGCACAGATACGCAGTATTTT.

This clone was recorded a few times. This sequence joins TRBV27 and TRBJ2-2; 7 nucleotides align to TRBD2. The V gene end was trimmed by 5 bases and the J gene end by 4 bases; junction bases not matched to a gene: 4. The CDR3 is 14 amino acids. Germline CDR1 and CDR2: MNHEY and SMNVEV (reference sequence). The CDR3 loop reads CASSRWEGTGELFF. CDR3 DNA: TGTGCCAGCAGTCGGTGGGAGGGCACCGGGGAGCTGTTTTTT.

The sample holds one count of this clone. The chain uses TRBV5-1 and TRBJ2-7, with 9 bases aligning to TRBD2. The trim removed 4 bases at V and 3 bases at J, leaving 8 bases unmatched. From germline, CDR1 is SGHRS and CDR2 YFSETQ. CDR3 length: 15 amino acids. CDR3 loop: CASSLGGGANYEQYF. CDR3 nucleotide sequence: TGCGCCAGCAGCCTCGGCGGGGGGGCTAACTACGAGCAGTACTTC.